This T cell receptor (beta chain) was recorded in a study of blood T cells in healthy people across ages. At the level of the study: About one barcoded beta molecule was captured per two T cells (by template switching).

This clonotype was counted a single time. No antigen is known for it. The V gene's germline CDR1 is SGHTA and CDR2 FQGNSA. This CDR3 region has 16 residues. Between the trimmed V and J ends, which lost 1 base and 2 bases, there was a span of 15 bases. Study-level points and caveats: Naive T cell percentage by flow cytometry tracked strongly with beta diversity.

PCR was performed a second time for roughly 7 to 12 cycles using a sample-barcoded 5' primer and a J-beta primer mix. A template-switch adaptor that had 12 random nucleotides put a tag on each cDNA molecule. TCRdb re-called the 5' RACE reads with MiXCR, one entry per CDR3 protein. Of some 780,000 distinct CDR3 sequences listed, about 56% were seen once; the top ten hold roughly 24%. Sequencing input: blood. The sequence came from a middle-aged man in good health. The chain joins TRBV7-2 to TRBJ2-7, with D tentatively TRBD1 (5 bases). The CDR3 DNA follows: TGTGCCAGCAGCTTAGGCGTCTTCGACAGAGCCTACGAGCAGTACTTC. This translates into CASSLGVFDRAYEQYF.